This is a list of T cell receptor beta chains from one sample in a study of control samples from healthy donors and cancer patients. The table came from immunoSEQ multiplex PCR; TCRdb's copy has only in-frame clones and leaves some out. The table includes 150,000 or so clones, 90% to 95% detected once. Sequencing input: blood. The source of these receptors is a young man in good health. The CDR3 runs from the conserved cysteine through the conserved F or W. D genes are given only for firm matches.

d_call: NA; v_call: TRBV18; j_call: TRBJ1-2; cdr3_aa: CASSPRGSNYGYTF
d_call: TRBD1; v_call: TRBV7-2; j_call: TRBJ1-1; cdr3_aa: CASSLRTGKVPEAFF
d_call: NA; v_call: TRBV7-8; j_call: TRBJ1-5; cdr3_aa: CASSLARIGNQPQHF
d_call: NA; v_call: TRBV27; j_call: TRBJ1-2; cdr3_aa: CASSLSRQGRNGYTF
d_call: TRBD2; v_call: TRBV19; j_call: TRBJ2-7; cdr3_aa: CASSIVLAGPYEQYF
d_call: NA; v_call: TRBV6-5; j_call: TRBJ1-2; cdr3_aa: CASSSPRGGYTF
d_call: NA; v_call: TRBV19; j_call: TRBJ1-3; cdr3_aa: CASSIGGHSGNTIYF
d_call: NA; v_call: TRBV12-3/TRBV12-4; j_call: TRBJ1-4; cdr3_aa: CASSLQGFGKLFF
d_call: NA; v_call: TRBV6-5; j_call: TRBJ1-2; cdr3_aa: CASTPGRGNYGYTF
d_call: NA; v_call: TRBV29-1; j_call: TRBJ2-3; cdr3_aa: CSAAPGGTDTQYF